A selection of T cell receptor beta chains follows, all from one sample in a study of CD8+ T cells in alopecia areata. The table came from immunoSEQ multiplex PCR; TCRdb's copy has only in-frame clones and leaves some out. Altogether about 190,000 clones are present, around 56% being singletons, with the ten largest covering around 0.7%. The specimen was CD4+ T cells sorted from blood, collected at week 4, from a patient treated with tofacitinib. The source of these receptors is a human donor with alopecia areata. The CDR3 runs from the conserved cysteine through the conserved F or W. A D gene is named only where the DNA matches it firmly. The size entry is marked missing in some rows and otherwise reads once, few, many or a size class.

J	V	D	size	DNA	CDR3
TRBJ2-5	TRBV7-2	TRBD2	.	TGTGCCAGCAGTCCCAGGGCTAGCGGGAGCTTGCGAGAGACCCAGTACTTC	CASSPRASGSLRETQYF
TRBJ2-5	TRBV11-2	TRBD2	.	TGTGCCAGCAGCCCCATGGGACTAGCGGGAGGGGGCGAGACCCAGTACTTC	CASSPMGLAGGGETQYF
TRBJ2-7	TRBV5-1	.	.	TGCGCCAGCAGCTTGCTCCCAGGGGCGTCCTACGAGCAGTACTTC	CASSLLPGASYEQYF
TRBJ2-7	TRBV12-5	.	.	TGTGCTAGTGGTGCACCGCGCGGGTCTTACGAGCAGTACTTC	CASGAPRGSYEQYF
TRBJ2-5	TRBV10-3	TRBD1	.	TGTGCCATCAGTGAGTCGACAGGGGAAGAGACCCAGTACTTC	CAISESTGEETQYF
TRBJ2-1	TRBV30	.	once	TGTGCCTGGCGGGAGACCACATCAGAGTTCTTC	CAWRETTSEFF
TRBJ2-1	TRBV18	TRBD2	once	TGTGCCAGCTCATCACTCCTAGCGGGAGGGGTCCGCAATGAGCAGTTCTTC	CASSSLLAGGVRNEQFF
TRBJ2-3	TRBV7-2	.	.	TGTGCCAGCAGGAACCGGGCGTGGGGTACAGATACGCAGTATTTT	CASRNRAWGTDTQYF
TRBJ2-5	TRBV11-2	.	few	TGTGCCAGCAGCCCTACGGGCGGGGAGACCCAGTACTTC	CASSPTGGETQYF
TRBJ2-3	TRBV15	.	few	TGTGCCACCAGCCCTGTGGACGGGAGTGCAGATACGCAGTATTTT	CATSPVDGSADTQYF
TRBJ2-2	TRBV11-1	TRBD1	few	TGTGCCAGCAGCTACAGACAGGGGGCATCCGGGGAGCTGTTTTTT	CASSYRQGASGELFF
TRBJ2-7	TRBV18	TRBD2	.	TGTGCCAGCTCACGAGAAGATAGCGGGGGAAGAGGTAGGGTCGGCGAGCAGTACTTC	CASSREDSGGRGRVGEQYF
TRBJ2-5	TRBV9	.	.	TGTGCCAGCAGCGGTTCAGGGGCATGGGCAGAGACCCAGTACTTC	CASSGSGAWAETQYF
TRBJ1-5	TRBV30	.	.	TGTGCCTGGAGTGTCGGCGGACAAGGGGATCGGCCCCAGCATTTT	CAWSVGGQGDRPQHF
TRBJ1-5	TRBV6-5	.	.	TGTGCCAGCAGTCTTACTAGCAATCAGCCCCAGCATTTT	CASSLTSNQPQHF
TRBJ2-5	TRBV4-2	TRBD2	.	TGTGCCAGCAGCCAACGACCCCTCTGGCGGGAGGCCCAAGAGACCCAGTACTTC	CASSQRPLWREAQETQYF
TRBJ2-1	TRBV29-1	.	.	TGCAGCGTTAGGACCTTGGCAGTGTCGGTGGGTGAGCAGTTCTTC	CSVRTLAVSVGEQFF
TRBJ2-1	TRBV9	.	.	TGTGCCAGCAGCGTAGGGCCCCTTAATGAGCAGTTCTTC	CASSVGPLNEQFF
TRBJ2-7	TRBV5-1	.	.	TGCGCCAGCAGCCTGGAAAGAGTAAGTCTCGAGCAGTACTTC	CASSLERVSLEQYF
TRBJ2-7	TRBV27	.	.	TGTGCCAGCAGTTACAGGGAGCACTACGAGCAGTACTTC	CASSYREHYEQYF
TRBJ1-1	TRBV5-6	.	.	TGTGCCAGCAGCTTGGCGGGCACGGAAACTGAAGCTTTCTTT	CASSLAGTETEAFF
TRBJ2-7	TRBV30	.	.	TGTGCCTGGAGTGTTACGGGGAAAGAGCAGTACTTC	CAWSVTGKEQYF
TRBJ1-2	TRBV30	.	.	TGTGCCTTGGAGGAGGTACCTTCTAACTATGGCTACACCTTC	CALEEVPSNYGYTF
TRBJ2-5	TRBV30	TRBD2	.	TGTGCCTGGAGCAATGAAGCGGGAGGGGAAGAGACCCAGTACTTC	CAWSNEAGGEETQYF
TRBJ2-5	TRBV9	TRBD2	few	TGTGCCAGCAGCGGTGCCGCGGGAGGGGGGCAAGAGACCCAGTACTTC	CASSGAAGGGQETQYF
TRBJ1-5	TRBV30	.	.	TGTGCCTGGAGTGGGGGTTCTCGTAGCAATCAGCCCCAGCATTTT	CAWSGGSRSNQPQHF